The 2 T cell receptor beta chains presented below share a single source sample, sequenced in a study of cytomegalovirus exposure and HLA in healthy donors. Libraries were prepared by immunoSEQ multiplex PCR; TCRdb keeps only in-frame clonotypes and omits some of them. The repertoire holds tens of thousands of clones, with about 90% as singletons. The sample comprised PBMCs. Every receptor here comes from a woman aged 18-29 years in good health and CMV-seronegative.

The chain links TRBV28 to TRBJ2-7; no clear D. CDR1 and CDR2 from the germline V gene are MDHEN and SYDVKM. With 1 base removed from V and 3 bases from J, the gap between germline ends came to 7 bases. This CDR3 is built from 13 residues. CDR3 sequence reads: CASSLFPDYEQYF. The CDR3 coding sequence is TGTGCCAGCAGTTTATTTCCAGACTACGAGCAGTACTTC.

The chain carries TRBV10-3 and TRBJ1-2; 7 nucleotides align to TRBD1. CDR1 ENHRY and CDR2 SYGVKD come from the germline V gene. Trimming removed 6 bases from V and 5 bases from J; junction bases left unmatched: 6. The CDR3 is 13 amino acids. CDR3 bases: TGTGCCATCAGCCCGACAGGGAATTATGGCTACACCTTC. Translated: CAISPTGNYGYTF.